The rows below give T cell receptor beta chains drawn from one sample of a study of blood T cells in healthy people across ages. TCRdb reanalysed the 5' RACE reads using MiXCR and keeps one entry per CDR3 protein. The sample consists of about 800,000 distinct CDR3 sequences, around 25% of them appearing once. The same data also contributed to another study, on T cells of mothers and their children.

Sample: blood. The receptors were gathered from a boy between 10 and 17 years old in good health. Each CDR3 is given with its conserved first and last residue. Fields, in order: CDR3 DNA, CDR3 protein, D gene, J gene, V gene, clone size. A D gene is named only where the DNA matches it firmly. Where a row states a size, it is once, few, many or the class of an expanded clone; other rows omit it.

cdr3_nt: TGTGCCAGCGGACCCGGGAGCTTTTGGTCGCAGTATTTT
cdr3_aa: CASGPGSFWSQYF
d_call: .
j_call: TRBJ2-3
v_call: TRBV28
clone_size: .

cdr3_nt: TGCGCCAGCAGCCAAGAGGTGGGCAGGTGCCAAGAGACCCAGTACTTC
cdr3_aa: CASSQEVGRCQETQYF
d_call: .
j_call: TRBJ2-5
v_call: TRBV4-1
clone_size: few

cdr3_nt: TGTGCCAGCAGTTACTGGGGCGGGGGGGCATCTGATACGCAGTATTTT
cdr3_aa: CASSYWGGGASDTQYF
d_call: TRBD2
j_call: TRBJ2-3
v_call: TRBV6-6
clone_size: few

cdr3_nt: TGCAGCGCTACCGGCGGCCAGGCCACAGATACGCAGTATTTT
cdr3_aa: CSATGGQATDTQYF
d_call: .
j_call: TRBJ2-3
v_call: TRBV29-1
clone_size: .

cdr3_nt: TGTGCCAGCAGTTTGACAGGGCTCATGCAAGAGACCCAGTACTTC
cdr3_aa: CASSLTGLMQETQYF
d_call: TRBD1
j_call: TRBJ2-5
v_call: TRBV28
clone_size: few

cdr3_nt: TGTGCCAGCAGCTTGGGGGGCATTGACTATGGCTACACCTTC
cdr3_aa: CASSLGGIDYGYTF
d_call: .
j_call: TRBJ1-2
v_call: TRBV7-3
clone_size: .

cdr3_nt: TGTGCCAGCAGCCAAGATTTTGGACAGGGCCAAGAGACCCAGTACTTC
cdr3_aa: CASSQDFGQGQETQYF
d_call: TRBD1
j_call: TRBJ2-5
v_call: TRBV14
clone_size: .

cdr3_nt: TGTGCCAGCAGCCGCGACAGATACGAGCAGTACTTC
cdr3_aa: CASSRDRYEQYF
d_call: .
j_call: TRBJ2-7
v_call: TRBV14
clone_size: .

cdr3_nt: TGCGCCAGCAGCCAAGAGGGGGGACAGGGACTCTACGAGCAGTACTTC
cdr3_aa: CASSQEGGQGLYEQYF
d_call: TRBD1
j_call: TRBJ2-7
v_call: TRBV4-3
clone_size: .

cdr3_nt: TGCAGTGCGGCAAGTGGGGCCTACACCTTC
cdr3_aa: CSAASGAYTF
d_call: .
j_call: TRBJ1-2
v_call: TRBV20-1
clone_size: .

cdr3_nt: TGTGCCAGCAGTGGCCGACAGGACTCAATATATGGCTACACCTTC
cdr3_aa: CASSGRQDSIYGYTF
d_call: .
j_call: TRBJ1-2
v_call: TRBV6-5
clone_size: .

cdr3_nt: TGTGCCAGCAGCTCAAGACTAGAATACTATCTGGATACGCAGTATTTT
cdr3_aa: CASSSRLEYYLDTQYF
d_call: .
j_call: TRBJ2-3
v_call: TRBV7-2
clone_size: .

cdr3_nt: TGTGCCAGCAGCGTAGGGCGGGGGAACTCCTACGAGCAGTACTTC
cdr3_aa: CASSVGRGNSYEQYF
d_call: TRBD2
j_call: TRBJ2-7
v_call: TRBV9
clone_size: .

cdr3_nt: TGTGCCAGTAATCCAGGAGGGGGCTCCTACGAGCAGTACTTC
cdr3_aa: CASNPGGGSYEQYF
d_call: .
j_call: TRBJ2-7
v_call: TRBV19
clone_size: .

cdr3_nt: TGTGCCATCAGCGGGACCGCGGACACCGGGGAGCTGTTTTTT
cdr3_aa: CAISGTADTGELFF
d_call: .
j_call: TRBJ2-2
v_call: TRBV10-3
clone_size: few

cdr3_nt: TGTGCCAGCTCACCACCAACAGGGGATTCGGAAAAACTGTTTTTT
cdr3_aa: CASSPPTGDSEKLFF
d_call: TRBD1
j_call: TRBJ1-4
v_call: TRBV18
clone_size: .

cdr3_nt: TGTGCCAGCAGTGCACTAGCGGGAGGTTTTCGCAATGAGCAGTTCTTC
cdr3_aa: CASSALAGGFRNEQFF
d_call: TRBD2
j_call: TRBJ2-1
v_call: TRBV2
clone_size: .

cdr3_nt: TGCGCCAGCAGCGTGACAGGGGGCGATGGCTACACCTTC
cdr3_aa: CASSVTGGDGYTF
d_call: TRBD1
j_call: TRBJ1-2
v_call: TRBV5-1
clone_size: .

cdr3_nt: TGCAGCGTAGGCCTAGTTTCTCTCTACAATGAGCAGTTCTTC
cdr3_aa: CSVGLVSLYNEQFF
d_call: .
j_call: TRBJ2-1
v_call: TRBV29-1
clone_size: .

cdr3_nt: TGTGCCAGCAGTCCTCCGACAGGGGGCTTTGAGACCCAGTACTTC
cdr3_aa: CASSPPTGGFETQYF
d_call: TRBD1
j_call: TRBJ2-5
v_call: TRBV28
clone_size: few

cdr3_nt: TGTGCCAGCAGTTATAGCGGGAGAGGGCAGCTGTACGAGCAGTACTTC
cdr3_aa: CASSYSGRGQLYEQYF
d_call: TRBD2
j_call: TRBJ2-7
v_call: TRBV6-2/TRBV6-3
clone_size: few

cdr3_nt: TGCAGTGCTCCTTTCGGCGGGGGGCCCTACAATGAGCAGTTCTTC
cdr3_aa: CSAPFGGGPYNEQFF
d_call: TRBD2
j_call: TRBJ2-1
v_call: TRBV20-1
clone_size: .

cdr3_nt: TGTGCCAGCAACCCCTTTTACGAGCCCAAATACGAGCAGTACTTC
cdr3_aa: CASNPFYEPKYEQYF
d_call: .
j_call: TRBJ2-7
v_call: TRBV7-8
clone_size: few

cdr3_nt: TGTGCCATCAGTGAGTCTGGACTCGAGCAGTACTTC
cdr3_aa: CAISESGLEQYF
d_call: .
j_call: TRBJ2-7
v_call: TRBV10-3
clone_size: .

cdr3_nt: TGCGCCAGCAGCCAAGATTTCAGGGGGGTCAATCAGCCCCAGCATTTT
cdr3_aa: CASSQDFRGVNQPQHF
d_call: TRBD1
j_call: TRBJ1-5
v_call: TRBV4-3
clone_size: few

cdr3_nt: TGCAGCGTTGAAGTGGTAGAGACCCAGTACTTC
cdr3_aa: CSVEVVETQYF
d_call: .
j_call: TRBJ2-5
v_call: TRBV29-1
clone_size: few

cdr3_nt: TGTGCCAGCAGCTGGCCTAGCGGCGAGCAGTACTTC
cdr3_aa: CASSWPSGEQYF
d_call: TRBD2
j_call: TRBJ2-7
v_call: TRBV3-1
clone_size: few

cdr3_nt: TGTGCTAGCAGCTTGGGGACAGGGAGAGCAGAGACCCAGTACTTC
cdr3_aa: CASSLGTGRAETQYF
d_call: TRBD1
j_call: TRBJ2-5
v_call: TRBV7-7
clone_size: .

cdr3_nt: TGTGCCAGCAGTTGCAAAGACAGGGAAATCCACGAGCAGTACTTC
cdr3_aa: CASSCKDREIHEQYF
d_call: TRBD1
j_call: TRBJ2-7
v_call: TRBV6-7
clone_size: few

cdr3_nt: TGTGCCAGCTCTACTCCACCGGGCAATGAGCAGTTCTTC
cdr3_aa: CASSTPPGNEQFF
d_call: .
j_call: TRBJ2-1
v_call: TRBV18
clone_size: .

cdr3_nt: TGTGCCAGCAGCCCCGGGGACAGGGACTTGGAGACCCAGTACTTC
cdr3_aa: CASSPGDRDLETQYF
d_call: TRBD1
j_call: TRBJ2-5
v_call: TRBV5-4
clone_size: .

cdr3_nt: TGTGTCAGCGTAAGGGTGGGAGAGACCCAGTACTTC
cdr3_aa: CVSVRVGETQYF
d_call: .
j_call: TRBJ2-5
v_call: TRBV28
clone_size: once

cdr3_nt: TGTGCCAGCAGCCTGCGAGCGGACCCACCCGGGGAGCTGTTTTTT
cdr3_aa: CASSLRADPPGELFF
d_call: .
j_call: TRBJ2-2
v_call: TRBV12-3/TRBV12-4
clone_size: .

cdr3_nt: TGTGCCAGCAGGACGGACAGGGGTAAGGGCTACACCTTC
cdr3_aa: CASRTDRGKGYTF
d_call: TRBD1
j_call: TRBJ1-2
v_call: TRBV28
clone_size: .

cdr3_nt: TGTGCCAGCAGCCCGCCCTCAGGGTATACAGAGAAGAACACCATATATTTT
cdr3_aa: CASSPPSGYTEKNTIYF
d_call: .
j_call: TRBJ1-3
v_call: TRBV14
clone_size: few

cdr3_nt: TGTGCCAGCAGCCGAGGCAGGGCTGGGGGTGAGACCCAGTACTTC
cdr3_aa: CASSRGRAGGETQYF
d_call: .
j_call: TRBJ2-5
v_call: TRBV7-9
clone_size: few

cdr3_nt: TGCGCCAGCAGCTTGGGACGAAAGTCTCAGGGGGCCCAAGAGACCCAGTACTTC
cdr3_aa: CASSLGRKSQGAQETQYF
d_call: TRBD1
j_call: TRBJ2-5
v_call: TRBV5-1
clone_size: .